This T cell receptor (beta chain) is drawn from a study of T cells in tumors after PD-1 blockade. Turning to the study itself: Prior checkpoint blockade, systemic immunosuppressant use, or anti-cancer therapy within 4 weeks excluded patients. Patients received pembrolizumab 200 mg every 3 weeks or cemiplimab 350 mg every 2 weeks. On average, peripheral blood gave 113,528 TCR templates and 33,000 or so unique clonotypes.

Generated by immunoSEQ multiplex PCR, the TCRdb table keeps only in-frame clones and is missing some. The data contain approximately 47,000 clones, more than 65% of them singletons. This clone occurred once. This specimen was PBMCs, taken before anti-PD-1 treatment. This TCR came from a human donor with basal cell carcinoma.

DNA for the CDR3: TGTGCCAGCAGCTTGGGTATGTACGGAGAGCAGTACTTC. It codes for CASSLGMYGEQYF. The rearrangement uses TRBV5-6 and TRBJ2-7; D unclear. The CDR3 loop spans 13 amino acids. Trimming pared 0 bases from V and 7 bases from J, leaving 11 bases between. Per the germline V gene, CDR1 is SGHDT and CDR2 is YYEEEE.